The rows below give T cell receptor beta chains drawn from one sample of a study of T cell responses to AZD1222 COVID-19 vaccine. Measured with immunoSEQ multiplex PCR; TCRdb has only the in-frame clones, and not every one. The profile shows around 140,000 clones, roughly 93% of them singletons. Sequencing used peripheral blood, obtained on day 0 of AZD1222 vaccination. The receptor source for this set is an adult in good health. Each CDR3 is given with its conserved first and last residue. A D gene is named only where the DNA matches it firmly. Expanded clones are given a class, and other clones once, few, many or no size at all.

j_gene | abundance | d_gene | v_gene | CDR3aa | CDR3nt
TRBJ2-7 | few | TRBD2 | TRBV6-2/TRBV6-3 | CASSGTSVYYEQYF | TGTGCCAGCAGCGGGACTAGCGTTTACTACGAGCAGTACTTC
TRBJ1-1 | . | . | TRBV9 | CASSPTLNTEAFF | TGTGCCAGCAGCCCGACCCTGAACACTGAAGCTTTCTTT
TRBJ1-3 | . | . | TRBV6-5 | CASSSVSGNTIYF | TGTGCCAGCAGTTCCGTCTCTGGAAACACCATATATTTT
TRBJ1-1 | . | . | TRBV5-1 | CASSLGFGARDTEAFF | TGCGCCAGCAGCTTGGGTTTCGGGGCGAGGGACACTGAAGCTTTCTTT
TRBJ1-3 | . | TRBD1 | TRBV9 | CASSVRGQGLNSGNTIYF | TGTGCCAGCAGCGTCAGGGGACAGGGGCTCAACTCTGGAAACACCATATATTTT
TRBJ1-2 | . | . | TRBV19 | CASSNALRASGYTF | TGTGCCAGTAGTAACGCCCTTAGGGCGAGTGGCTACACCTTC
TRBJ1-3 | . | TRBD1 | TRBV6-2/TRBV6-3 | CASSYGTGRSGNTIYF | TGTGCCAGCAGTTACGGGACAGGGCGCTCTGGAAACACCATATATTTT
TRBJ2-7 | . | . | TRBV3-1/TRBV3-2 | CASSPAPPFRNEQYF | TGTGCCAGCAGCCCAGCGCCCCCCTTTCGGAACGAGCAGTACTTC
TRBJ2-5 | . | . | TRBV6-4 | CATEETQYF | TGTGCCACCGAAGAGACCCAGTACTTC
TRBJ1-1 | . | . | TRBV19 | CASSIGLPNTEAFF | TGTGCCAGTAGTATAGGATTACCGAACACTGAAGCTTTCTTT
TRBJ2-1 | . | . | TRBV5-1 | CASSLGQHYNEQFF | TGCGCCAGCAGCCTGGGGCAGCATTACAATGAGCAGTTCTTC
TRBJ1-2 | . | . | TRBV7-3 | CASSQGPNYGYTF | TGTGCCAGCAGCCAAGGGCCAAACTATGGCTACACCTTC
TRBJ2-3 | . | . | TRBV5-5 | CASSFIGEIDTQYF | TGTGCCAGCAGCTTTATTGGGGAAATAGATACGCAGTATTTT
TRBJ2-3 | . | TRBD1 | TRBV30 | CAWSFSDRDGDTQYF | TGTGCCTGGAGTTTCTCGGACAGGGATGGAGATACGCAGTATTTT
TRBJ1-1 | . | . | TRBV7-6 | CASSLTPGENTEAFF | TGTGCCAGCAGTCTGACCCCTGGGGAGAACACTGAAGCTTTCTTT
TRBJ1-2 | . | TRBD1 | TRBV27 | CASSRGGLEEGYTF | TGTGCCAGCAGCCGAGGGGGCCTAGAAGAGGGCTACACCTTC
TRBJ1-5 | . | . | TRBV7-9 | CASSLVGAGQPQHF | TGTGCCAGCAGCTTAGTGGGGGCAGGTCAGCCCCAGCATTTT
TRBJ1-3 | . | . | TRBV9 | CASSLAGDTIYF | TGTGCCAGCAGCCTCGCCGGGGACACCATATATTTT
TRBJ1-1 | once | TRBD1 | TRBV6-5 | CASSGPGGEAFF | TGTGCCAGCAGCGGTCCAGGGGGAGAAGCTTTCTTT
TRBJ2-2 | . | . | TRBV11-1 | CASSLTRNTGELFF | TGTGCCAGCAGCTTAACAAGGAACACCGGGGAGCTGTTTTTT
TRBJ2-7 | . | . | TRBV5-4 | CASSFRGYNYEQYF | TGTGCCAGCAGCTTTAGAGGGTATAACTACGAGCAGTACTTC
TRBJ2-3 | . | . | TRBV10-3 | CAISRPSGGGTQYF | TGTGCCATCAGTAGACCTAGCGGAGGGGGTACGCAGTATTTT
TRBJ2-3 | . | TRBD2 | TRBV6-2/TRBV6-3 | CASSYLASGRFRSDTQYF | TGTGCCAGCAGTTACTTGGCTAGCGGGAGGTTCCGCTCAGATACGCAGTATTTT
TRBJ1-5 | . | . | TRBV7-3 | CASSIQGSGAYSNQPQHF | TGTGCCAGCAGCATCCAAGGGTCGGGGGCTTATAGCAATCAGCCCCAGCATTTT